Listed here are 15 T cell receptor beta chains from one sample, sequenced in a study of T cell repertoires in ileal Crohn's disease (dated by TCRdb to between 2017 and 2020). Receptor libraries were prepared by the immunoSEQ multiplex PCR assay. TCRdb took over this immuneACCESS table, retaining in-frame rearrangements with V and J assigned. Such tables are incomplete; in checked studies, under half of the missing clones stem from an unresolved V gene, and the remainder is unexplained. This sample is represented by 8,500 to 14,000 clones; more than 60% of them were singletons. The ten top clones hold about 4.1% of the sample. Sequenced material: ileal tissue. These receptors came from an adult with Crohn's disease.

This clone has just one count. This chain links TRBV19 with TRBJ2-7, with 8 bases fitting TRBD1. Germline assignment: CDR1 LNHDA and CDR2 SQIVND (reference sequence). The CDR3 is 15 amino acids. The V gene end was trimmed by 5 bases and the J gene end by 3 bases; junction bases not matched to a gene: 9. This CDR3 is CASSLQGDRFYEQYF. The CDR3, as DNA: TGTGCCAGTAGTCTCCAAGGGGACAGGTTCTACGAGCAGTACTTC.

The chain couples TRBV7-8 to TRBJ1-6; 10 nucleotides agree with TRBD1. The V gene's germline CDR1 is SGHVS and CDR2 FQNEAQ. V gave up 5 bases and J gave up 6 bases; unmatched junction bases: 7. This CDR3 has 16 residues. CDR3 loop: CASSIGTGASNSPLHF. The CDR3 DNA is TGTGCCAGCAGCATAGGGACAGGGGCCTCTAATTCACCCCTCCACTTT.

This clone has only a few counts. This chain uses TRBV5-1 with TRBJ2-1; 10 bases are a match to TRBD2. V shed 0 bases and J 5 bases; nucleotides not matched to a gene: 5. This CDR3 has 16 amino acids. Germline CDR1 SGHRS, CDR2 YFSETQ. CDR3 in DNA: TGCGCCAGCAGCTTGGGTAGCGGGGGGACTAACAATGAGCAGTTCTTC. It is translated as CASSLGSGGTNNEQFF.

This clone was picked up one time. The chain employs TRBV5-1 and TRBJ2-3, with TRBD2 matching over 13 bases. Per the germline V gene, CDR1 is SGHRS and CDR2 is YFSETQ. The CDR3 is 17 residues long. Unmatched junction bases numbered 8, after V lost 3 bases and J lost 4 bases. The CDR3 DNA reads as TGCGCCAGCAGCTCTACCGTTACTAGCGGGGGGGCAGATACGCAGTATTTT. Residues: CASSSTVTSGGADTQYF.

Here the CDR3 DNA reads TGTGCCAGCAGTTTATCGGTACGGAGTCTCACAGATACGCAGTATTTT. As protein: CASSLSVRSLTDTQYF. The V and J genes are TRBV27 and TRBJ2-3; D call uncertain. V lost 0 bases, J lost 2 bases, and 12 bases lay in between. The germline V gene has CDR1 MNHEY and CDR2 SMNVEV (reference sequence). This CDR3 has 16 residues.

This chain connects TRBV5-1 to TRBJ1-3; D uncertain. The V and J ends lost 0 bases and 5 bases respectively, with 6 bases between them. The germline V gene has CDR1 SGHRS and CDR2 YFSETQ. The CDR3 is 13 amino acids. CDR3 DNA: TGCGCCAGCAGCTTGGGCGGGAGAAACACCATATATTTT. Amino acid sequence: CASSLGGRNTIYF.

The rearrangement joins TRBV5-4 to TRBJ2-2; possible D gene TRBD2, 7 bases. The CDR3 runs to 15 residues. The germline V and J ends were trimmed by 2 bases and 2 bases, with 10 bases remaining between them. The germline gives CDR1 SGHNT, CDR2 YYREEE (reference sequence). Here the CDR3 reads CASSFGGGNTGELFF. The CDR3 region has the DNA TGTGCCAGCAGCTTCGGCGGGGGCAACACCGGGGAGCTGTTTTTT.

The chain is built from TRBV5-6 and TRBJ1-5, with D unresolved. The V and J ends lost 1 base and 2 bases respectively, with 10 bases between them. Germline CDR1 is SGHDT and CDR2 is YYEEEE. The CDR3 has 15 residues. The CDR3 spells CASSLRFGGNQPQHF. The DNA for the CDR3 is TGTGCCAGCAGCTTGAGGTTCGGGGGCAATCAGCCCCAGCATTTT.

This clone was observed a handful of times. This chain joins TRBV13 and TRBJ2-5; tentative D call: TRBD1 (6 bases). V was cut by 4 bases and J by 5 bases, with 11 bases left in between. Germline V gene lookup returns CDR1 PRHDT and CDR2 FYEKMQ (reference sequence). The CDR3 totals 13 residues. DNA for the CDR3: TGTGCCAGCAGCTCTACAGGGCTGGAGACCCAGTACTTC. Amino acids: CASSSTGLETQYF.

The rearrangement links TRBV10-1 to TRBJ2-2, with TRBD2 identical over 11 bases. The CDR3 is 16 residues long. V shed 8 bases and J 4 bases; nucleotides not matched to a gene: 9. The germline gives CDR1 WNHNN, CDR2 SYGVQD (reference sequence). The CDR3 nucleotides read TGCGCCAGCTCGCCTAGCGGGGGGCTTGTCACCGGGGAGCTGTTTTTT. It yields the protein CASSPSGGLVTGELFF.

The chain combines TRBV27 with TRBJ2-7, with D possibly matching TRBD2 (7 bases). V was pared by 2 bases and J by 6 bases, with 11 bases between. The CDR3 sequence is 13 residues long. CDR1 and CDR2 from the germline V gene are MNHEY and SMNVEV (reference sequence). CDR3 in amino acids: CASSLGGASEQYF. The CDR3 DNA reads TGTGCCAGCAGTTTAGGGGGGGCCAGCGAGCAGTACTTC.

The chain combines TRBV27 with TRBJ2-7; 7 bases are shared with TRBD2. V was pared by 3 bases and J by 6 bases, with 5 bases of the junction left unmatched. CDR3 length: 13 residues. Germline V gene sequence: CDR1 MNHEY, CDR2 SMNVEV (reference sequence). DNA for the CDR3: TGTGCCAGCAGTTTGGGAGGGTTCCCCGAGCAGTACTTC. As protein: CASSLGGFPEQYF.

This clone is medium-sized by share. J is TRBJ2-7 and V is TRBV19; 8 bases match TRBD2. Unmatched junction bases numbered 4, after V lost 3 bases and J lost 3 bases. This CDR3 spans 14 amino acids. Germline V gene lookup returns CDR1 LNHDA and CDR2 SQIVND (reference sequence). The CDR3 loop is CASSIQRGNYEQYF. CDR3 nucleotide sequence: TGTGCCAGTAGTATCCAGCGGGGGAACTACGAGCAGTACTTC.

Only one count was recorded for this clone. The CDR3 loop reads CASSPSQGGNQPQHF. In nucleotides, the CDR3 is TGTGCCAGCTCACCGTCACAGGGAGGCAATCAGCCCCAGCATTTT. The chain has TRBV18 and TRBJ1-5; TRBD1 is a possible D gene (6 bases). CDR3 length: 15 amino acids. Germline V CDR1 and CDR2: KGHSH, LQKENI. The V end was cut by 3 bases, the J end by 2 bases, with 11 bases between.

The chain carries TRBV7-2 and TRBJ2-1; D call uncertain. V lost 1 base to trimming and J lost 6 bases, with 4 bases between them. The CDR3 loop spans 12 amino acids. Germline CDR1 reads SGHTA; CDR2 reads FQGNSA. CDR3 residues: CASSLDRNEQFF. The CDR3, as DNA: TGTGCCAGCAGCTTAGATCGCAATGAGCAGTTCTTC. The variable domain in full, with the rest retrieved from reference TRBV7-2 and TRBJ2-1, is GAGVSQSPSNKVTEKGKDVELRCDPISGHTALYWYRQSLGQGLEFLIYFQGNSAPDKSGLPSDRFSAERTGGSVSTLTIQRTQQEDSAVYLCASSLDRNEQFFGPGTRLTVL.